These T cell receptor beta chains were read from a single sample in a study of shared clonotypes between healthy human individuals. Only in-frame clones appear in the TCRdb table, and some are missing; sequencing was by immunoSEQ multiplex PCR. The table includes under 2,000,000 clones, just under 95% detected once. Sequenced: naive CD8+ T cells sorted from blood. All receptors come from a man younger than 30 in good health. Both conserved end residues are part of each CDR3. The D gene is left open where the match is weak. Clone size is given for some rows only: seen once, a few or many times, or a class if the clone is expanded.

V: TRBV6-5; D: .; J: TRBJ1-3; size: .; CDR3: CASSYSGGLGNTIYF
V: TRBV7-9; D: .; J: TRBJ2-5; size: .; CDR3: CASSREGEETQYF
V: TRBV6-5; D: .; J: TRBJ2-7; size: .; CDR3: CASSYFPGESIYEQYF
V: TRBV2; D: TRBD1; J: TRBJ2-2; size: .; CDR3: CASNPTGGNTGELFF
V: TRBV13; D: TRBD2; J: TRBJ2-2; size: .; CDR3: CASSPGTSGSRTGELFF
V: TRBV2; D: .; J: TRBJ1-4; size: .; CDR3: CASSAGSANEKLFF
V: TRBV7-9; D: .; J: TRBJ2-1; size: .; CDR3: CASSEDRNNEQFF
V: TRBV7-8; D: TRBD2; J: TRBJ2-7; size: .; CDR3: CASSQLAGDYEQYF
V: TRBV4-3; D: .; J: TRBJ2-1; size: .; CDR3: CASSQLTTADEQFF
V: TRBV5-4; D: TRBD2; J: TRBJ2-3; size: .; CDR3: CASSVGSAGGGVITDTQYF
V: TRBV5-4; D: TRBD1; J: TRBJ1-1; size: .; CDR3: CASSLPDREGMNTEAFF
V: TRBV27; D: .; J: TRBJ2-2; size: .; CDR3: CASSFIGQLGELFF
V: TRBV20-1; D: .; J: TRBJ2-5; size: .; CDR3: CSASFGGPQYF
V: TRBV6-6; D: .; J: TRBJ1-4; size: .; CDR3: CASSYSKGLGDEKLFF
V: TRBV4-1; D: .; J: TRBJ2-3; size: .; CDR3: CASSQVLSTETQYF
V: TRBV12-2; D: .; J: TRBJ1-4; size: .; CDR3: CASRSGNYGYEKLFF
V: TRBV7-9; D: .; J: TRBJ1-1; size: .; CDR3: CASSLVDSLNTEAFF
V: TRBV7-9; D: .; J: TRBJ2-5; size: .; CDR3: CASSYRTAQETQYF
V: TRBV5-6; D: .; J: TRBJ1-4; size: .; CDR3: CASSLDMGEKLFF
V: TRBV27; D: TRBD1; J: TRBJ2-7; size: once; CDR3: CASSEQGDEQYF
V: TRBV18; D: .; J: TRBJ1-4; size: .; CDR3: CASSAGPFNEKLFF
V: TRBV4-3; D: .; J: TRBJ2-1; size: .; CDR3: CASSQAHHFTYNEQFF
V: TRBV10-1; D: .; J: TRBJ2-1; size: .; CDR3: CASSEGLGTEQFF
V: TRBV2; D: .; J: TRBJ2-7; size: .; CDR3: CASRDGSSYEQYF
V: TRBV4-1; D: TRBD1; J: TRBJ2-7; size: .; CDR3: CASSLHRDSYEQYF
V: TRBV5-1; D: .; J: TRBJ2-3; size: .; CDR3: CASSLSGDTQYF
V: TRBV27; D: .; J: TRBJ1-6; size: once; CDR3: CASSLLGQFESPLHF
V: TRBV7-9; D: .; J: TRBJ1-1; size: .; CDR3: CASSPILAGNTEAFF
V: TRBV5-1; D: TRBD1; J: TRBJ1-1; size: .; CDR3: CASSVGTAEAFF
V: TRBV19; D: .; J: TRBJ1-5; size: .; CDR3: CASSILGLDQPQHF
V: TRBV7-7; D: .; J: TRBJ1-4; size: .; CDR3: CASSPRDPPGEKLFF
V: TRBV19; D: .; J: TRBJ2-1; size: .; CDR3: CASKRGLLYNEQFF
V: TRBV4-1; D: TRBD1; J: TRBJ1-2; size: .; CDR3: CASSSTRGQGALGGYTF
V: TRBV15; D: .; J: TRBJ2-7; size: .; CDR3: CATSSGQFDYEQYF
V: TRBV29-1; D: .; J: TRBJ1-2; size: .; CDR3: CSVYGWGELRPNYGYTF
V: TRBV19; D: TRBD2; J: TRBJ2-1; size: once; CDR3: CASKLAGLYNEQFF
V: TRBV7-6; D: .; J: TRBJ2-7; size: .; CDR3: CASSSSELRYEQYF
V: TRBV6-5; D: .; J: TRBJ1-2; size: .; CDR3: CASSPEGGLDGYTF
V: TRBV4-3; D: TRBD1; J: TRBJ2-1; size: .; CDR3: CASSQDFQGEDGEQFF
V: TRBV18; D: TRBD1; J: TRBJ2-3; size: once; CDR3: CASFAQQGKVEDTQYF
V: TRBV2; D: .; J: TRBJ1-5; size: .; CDR3: CASSERQNQPQHF
V: TRBV5-1; D: .; J: TRBJ2-7; size: .; CDR3: CASSHGLNYEQYF
V: TRBV9; D: TRBD2; J: TRBJ2-1; size: .; CDR3: CASSPGGLAGDNEQFF
V: TRBV9; D: .; J: TRBJ2-2; size: .; CDR3: CASSVTGTGELFF
V: TRBV5-6; D: TRBD2; J: TRBJ2-3; size: .; CDR3: CASSLMVAGVSTDTQYF
V: TRBV11-2; D: .; J: TRBJ2-5; size: .; CDR3: CASSLEELAFRRRAGETQYF
V: TRBV2; D: .; J: TRBJ2-5; size: .; CDR3: CASSDMGGGEGMETQYF
V: TRBV5-1; D: .; J: TRBJ2-5; size: once; CDR3: CASSFRARGNQETQYF
V: TRBV28; D: TRBD2; J: TRBJ2-7; size: .; CDR3: CASSDTSGGIYYEQYF
V: TRBV9; D: TRBD1; J: TRBJ2-3; size: once; CDR3: CASSDGRQGYFTDTQYF
V: TRBV2; D: .; J: TRBJ2-3; size: .; CDR3: CASSGDSPTDTQYF
V: TRBV7-9; D: .; J: TRBJ2-2; size: few; CDR3: CASSFGTGELFF
V: TRBV5-1; D: TRBD1; J: TRBJ2-7; size: .; CDR3: CASSLPGGANPNEQYF
V: TRBV6-5; D: TRBD2; J: TRBJ2-7; size: .; CDR3: CASSYSRTSGKYEQYF
V: TRBV27; D: TRBD2; J: TRBJ2-3; size: .; CDR3: CASSLSSGGDTDTQYF
V: TRBV18; D: .; J: TRBJ2-7; size: .; CDR3: CASSTDDALYEQYF